The 5 T cell receptor beta chains reported below all come from one sample, sequenced in a study of T cell repertoires in cytomegalovirus infection. Which antigens these TCRs recognize remains unknown. TCRdb used MiXCR to reprocess the reads, holding one entry per CDR3 protein. The table records roughly 27,000 distinct CDR3 sequences, around 19% of them present only once. Sample: CD8+ T cells from cultured PBMCs, taken from culture after CMV antigen stimulation. The receptors originated from a human donor in good health (CMV status not recorded). Some clones in this sample may be carry-over from other donors' samples.

The chain combines TRBV7-7 with TRBJ2-1, with 8 bases lining up with TRBD2. Germline CDR1 reads SSHAT; CDR2 reads FNYEAQ (reference sequence). J gave up 8 bases and V 5 bases, and 8 bases lay outside the gene matches. The CDR3 consists of 14 residues. CDR3 in amino acids: CASSKSGSADEQFF. CDR3 nucleotides: TGTGCCAGCAGCAAAAGCGGGAGCGCAGATGAGCAGTTCTTC.

The V gene is TRBV6-4, the J gene TRBJ2-7; weak D call: TRBD1 (6 bases). Germline V CDR1 and CDR2: MRHNA, SNTAGT. CDR3 length: 13 residues. V lost 3 bases to trimming and J lost 6 bases, with 12 bases between them. Written as DNA, the CDR3 is TGTGCCAGCAGTGAATCGGACAGCGGCGAGCAGTACTTC. Its translation: CASSESDSGEQYF.

The chain recombines TRBV27 with TRBJ1-5; D remains ambiguous. V was pared by 5 bases and J by 1 base, with 12 bases between. Germline assignment: CDR1 MNHEY and CDR2 SMNVEV (reference sequence). This CDR3 comprises 15 residues. The CDR3, as DNA: TGTGCCAGCAGTCCGCACCCTGGGAGCAATCAGCCCCAGCATTTT. Encoded protein: CASSPHPGSNQPQHF.

The CDR3 region is CASSLLRGVVLTNEKLFF. The CDR3, as DNA: TGTGCCAGCAGCTTACTCAGGGGTGTAGTTTTAACTAATGAAAAACTGTTTTTT. The rearrangement uses TRBV7-8 and TRBJ1-4; TRBD1 is a possible D gene (6 bases). CDR1 is SGHVS and CDR2 is FQNEAQ in the germline V gene. V was cut by 2 bases and J by 1 base, with 17 bases left in between. The CDR3 has 18 residues.

V and J are TRBV6-2 or TRBV6-3 and TRBJ2-2, with TRBD2 matching 8 bases. Germline CDR1 and CDR2: MNHEY and SVGEGT. The CDR3 runs 14 residues. Unmatched junction bases numbered 6, after V lost 7 bases and J lost 5 bases. The CDR3 coding sequence is TGTGCCAGCATATATAGCGGGATTACCGGGGAGCTGTTTTTT. It encodes CASIYSGITGELFF.